Each of the 6 T cell receptor beta chains below was sequenced from the same sample in a study of cytomegalovirus exposure and HLA in healthy donors. Both 60 Vbeta primers and 13 Jbeta primers went into the PCR. The protocol was immunoSEQ multiplex PCR, while the TCRdb copy is restricted to in-frame clones and leaves out a portion. Among 150,000 to 200,000 clones listed, 60% to 80% were seen once. The sequencing sample was made of PBMCs. Receptor source: a male donor in good health and CMV-seronegative.

On this clone itself: Sequence at one end of the junction differs from germline and may be a read error. The chain has TRBV19 and TRBJ2-7; 12 bases are a match to TRBD1. The CDR3 covers 16 residues. Per the germline V gene, CDR1 is LNHDA and CDR2 is SQIVND (reference sequence). CDR3 protein: CASSLDGTGGNYEQYF. CDR3 bases: TGTGCCAGTAGTCTAGACGGGACAGGGGGCAACTACGAGCAGTACTTC.

CDR3 region: CASSGGQGAETQYF. CDR3 coding DNA: TGCGCCAGCAGCGGGGGACAGGGGGCAGAGACCCAGTACTTC. The V gene is TRBV5-1, the J gene TRBJ2-5, with TRBD1 identical over 12 bases. Per the germline V gene, CDR1 is SGHRS and CDR2 is YFSETQ. V trimming: 4 bases; J trimming: 4 bases; junction bases outside the gene matches: 2. The CDR3 consists of 14 residues.

This clone was found a few times. The sample has other DNA sequences that encode this CDR3 too. The CDR3: CASSGQGADTQYF. CDR3 sequence (DNA): TGTGCCAGCAGCGGACAGGGCGCAGATACGCAGTATTTT. The V and J genes are TRBV6-6 and TRBJ2-3; 8 bases map to TRBD1. The germline V gene has CDR1 MNHNY and CDR2 SVGAGI (reference sequence). The CDR3 spans 13 residues. The J segment lost 4 bases and the V segment lost 6 bases, leaving 3 bases of the junction unmatched.

The chain carries TRBV5-4 and TRBJ2-2; weak D call: TRBD1 (6 bases). V lost 4 bases and J lost 5, with 12 bases in between. The CDR3 length is 14 residues. CDR1 is SGHNT, CDR2 YYREEE, per germline (reference sequence). CDR3 nucleotides: TGTGCCAGCAGCGGAAACAGGGCAACCGGGGAGCTGTTTTTT. Protein: CASSGNRATGELFF. Looking up the rest from reference TRBV5-4 and TRBJ2-2 gives the full variable domain: ETGVTQSPTHLIKTRGQQVTLRCSSQSGHNTVSWYQQALGQGPQFIFQYYREEENGRGNFPPRFSGLQFPNYSSELNVNALELDDSALYLCASSGNRATGELFFGEGSRLTVL.

The V call is TRBV9, the J call TRBJ2-7, with 9 bases that match TRBD1. This CDR3 is 15 amino acids long. CDR1 is SGDLS, CDR2 YYNGEE, per germline. Trimming took 0 bases from V and 7 from J; bases not matched to a gene: 8. CDR3 bases: TGTGCCAGCAGCGTAGCTACAGGGGGCTCGGGTGAGCAGTACTTC. Translation gives CASSVATGGSGEQYF.

The J gene is TRBJ1-6, the V gene TRBV7-9; D is ambiguous. The CDR3 totals 17 residues. Germline loops: CDR1 SEHNR, CDR2 FQNEAQ (reference sequence). V was clipped by 4 bases and J by 5 bases, with 18 bases between them. The CDR3 protein is CASSSRDSSSNNSPLHF. The CDR3 nucleotides read TGTGCCAGCAGCTCCCGCGACTCTTCCTCGAATAATTCACCCCTCCACTTT.